This record looks at one TCR beta chain sequence and its context. These data are taken from a study of T cell changes during pregnancy in multiple sclerosis. Germline V gene sequence: CDR1 MNHEY, CDR2 SVGAGI. The ends were cut back, 8 bases at V and 10 bases at J, with 15 bases in the middle. CDR3 length equals 13 residues. Repertoires were generated with immunoSEQ multiplex PCR, while TCRdb's copy carries only in-frame clones and drops some. Here the sample spans 75,000 to 95,000 clones, 89% being singletons. The source of this sequence is a female donor in good health, enrolled as a control in a pregnancy study. The sample here was peripheral blood, taken in the first trimester of pregnancy. V usage is TRBV6-5 and J usage is TRBJ1-6; TRBD1 is a possible D gene (6 bases). For the CDR3, the DNA is TGTGCCAGCCACAGGGAGATCAAGTCACCCCTCCACTTT. Amino acids: CASHREIKSPLHF.